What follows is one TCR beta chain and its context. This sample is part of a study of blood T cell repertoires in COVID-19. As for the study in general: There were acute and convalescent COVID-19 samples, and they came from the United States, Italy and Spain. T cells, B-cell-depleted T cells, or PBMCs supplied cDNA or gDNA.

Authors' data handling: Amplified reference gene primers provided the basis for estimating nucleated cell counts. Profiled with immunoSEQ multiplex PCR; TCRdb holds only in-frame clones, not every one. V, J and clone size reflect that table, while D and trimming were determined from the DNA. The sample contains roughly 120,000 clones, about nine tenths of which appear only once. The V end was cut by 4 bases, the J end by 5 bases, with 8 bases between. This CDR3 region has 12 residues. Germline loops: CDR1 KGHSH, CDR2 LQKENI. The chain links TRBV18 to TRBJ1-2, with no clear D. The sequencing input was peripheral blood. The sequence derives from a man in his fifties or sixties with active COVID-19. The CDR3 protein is CASSRQTYGYTF. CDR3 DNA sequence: TGTGCCAGCTCACGGCAGACATATGGCTACACCTTC. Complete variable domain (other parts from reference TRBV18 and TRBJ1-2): NAGVMQNPRHLVRRRGQEARLRCSPMKGHSHVYWYRQLPEEGLKFMVYLQKENIIDESGMPKERFSAEFPKEGPSILRIQQVVRGDSAAYFCASSRQTYGYTFGSGTRLTVV.